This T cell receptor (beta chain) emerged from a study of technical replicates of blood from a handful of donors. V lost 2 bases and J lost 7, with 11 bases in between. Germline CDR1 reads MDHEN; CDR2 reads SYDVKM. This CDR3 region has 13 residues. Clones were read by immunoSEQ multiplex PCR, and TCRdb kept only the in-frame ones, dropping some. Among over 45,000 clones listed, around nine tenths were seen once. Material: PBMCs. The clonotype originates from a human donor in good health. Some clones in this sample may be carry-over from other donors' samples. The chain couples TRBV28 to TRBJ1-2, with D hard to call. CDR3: CASSLIQSGGYTF. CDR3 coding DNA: TGTGCCAGCAGTTTAATACAGAGTGGTGGCTACACCTTC.